This T cell receptor beta chain was recorded in a study of blood T cell repertoires in COVID-19. Study summary: Donors in the United States, Italy and Spain gave samples during acute or convalescent COVID-19. T cells, B-cell-depleted T cells, or PBMCs provided the cDNA or gDNA that served as material.

As processed by the authors: Amplification from reference gene primers served as the basis for estimated nucleated cell counts. Assay used: immunoSEQ multiplex PCR; TCRdb lists only in-frame clones, some missing. The V and J calls and clone size were taken over from that table, and D and trimming were inferred from the DNA. This table has roughly 140,000 clones, approximately 81% appearing once. CDR3 length equals 15 residues. Unmatched junction bases numbered 3, after V lost 0 bases and J lost 7 bases. CDR1 and CDR2 (germline): SEHNR, FQNEAQ (reference sequence). V is TRBV7-9 and J is TRBJ1-2; TRBD1 matches 12 bases. The clonotype originates from a human donor in a cohort sampled during active COVID-19. Source material: peripheral blood. CDR3 coding DNA: TGTGCCAGCAGCTTAGCGTCGGGACAGGGGGCTGGCTACACCTTC. Its protein product is CASSLASGQGAGYTF.